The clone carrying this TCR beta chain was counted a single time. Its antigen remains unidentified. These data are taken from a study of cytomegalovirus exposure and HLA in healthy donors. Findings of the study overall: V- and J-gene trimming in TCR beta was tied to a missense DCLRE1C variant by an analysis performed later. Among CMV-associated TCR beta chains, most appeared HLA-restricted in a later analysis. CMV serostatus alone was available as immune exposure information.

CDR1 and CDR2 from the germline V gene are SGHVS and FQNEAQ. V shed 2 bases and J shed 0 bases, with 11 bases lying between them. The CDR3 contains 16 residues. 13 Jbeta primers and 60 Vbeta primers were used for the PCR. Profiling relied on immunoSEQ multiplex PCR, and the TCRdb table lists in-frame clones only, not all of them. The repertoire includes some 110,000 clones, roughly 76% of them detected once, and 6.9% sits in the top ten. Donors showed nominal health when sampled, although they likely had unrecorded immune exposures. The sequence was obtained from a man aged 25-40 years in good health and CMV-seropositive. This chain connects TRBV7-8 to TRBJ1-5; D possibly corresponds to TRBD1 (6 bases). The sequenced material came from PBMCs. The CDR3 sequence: CASSLRNRASNQPQHF. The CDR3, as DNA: TGTGCCAGCAGCTTACGGAACAGGGCTAGCAATCAGCCCCAGCATTTT.